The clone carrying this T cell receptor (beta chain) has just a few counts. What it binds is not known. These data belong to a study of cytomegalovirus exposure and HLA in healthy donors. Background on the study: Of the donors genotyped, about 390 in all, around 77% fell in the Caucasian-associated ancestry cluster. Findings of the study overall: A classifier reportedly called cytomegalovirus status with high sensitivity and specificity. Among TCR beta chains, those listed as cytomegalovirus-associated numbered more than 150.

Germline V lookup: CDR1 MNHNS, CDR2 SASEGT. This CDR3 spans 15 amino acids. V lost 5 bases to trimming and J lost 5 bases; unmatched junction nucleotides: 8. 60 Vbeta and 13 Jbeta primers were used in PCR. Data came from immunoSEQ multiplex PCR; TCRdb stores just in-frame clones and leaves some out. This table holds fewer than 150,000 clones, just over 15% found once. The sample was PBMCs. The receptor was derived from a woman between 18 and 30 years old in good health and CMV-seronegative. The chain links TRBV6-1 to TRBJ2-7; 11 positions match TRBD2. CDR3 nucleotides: TGTGCCAGCAGTCAGGGTAGCGGGGGGGCTGACGAGCAGTACTTC. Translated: CASSQGSGGADEQYF.